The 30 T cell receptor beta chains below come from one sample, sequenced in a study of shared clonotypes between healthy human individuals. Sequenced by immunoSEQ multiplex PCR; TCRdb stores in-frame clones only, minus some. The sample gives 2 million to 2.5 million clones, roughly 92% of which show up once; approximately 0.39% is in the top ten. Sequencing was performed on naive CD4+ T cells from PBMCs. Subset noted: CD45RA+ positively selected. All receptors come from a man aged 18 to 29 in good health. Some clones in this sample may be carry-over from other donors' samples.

The CDR3 nucleotides are TGTGCCAGCAGTGACTACTCCGATACCGGGGAGCTGTTTTTT. Protein product: CASSDYSDTGELFF. The chain uses TRBV2 and TRBJ2-2; D is unclear. Germline CDR1 reads SNHLY; CDR2 reads FYNNEI. CDR3 length equals 14 residues. V was shortened by 3 bases and J by 5 bases, with 10 bases between the two germline ends.

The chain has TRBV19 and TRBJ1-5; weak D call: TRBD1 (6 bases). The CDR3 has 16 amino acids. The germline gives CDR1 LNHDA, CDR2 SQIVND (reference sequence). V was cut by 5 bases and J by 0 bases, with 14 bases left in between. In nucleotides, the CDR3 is TGTGCCAGTAGTCTCGCGGGACACCTTAGCAATCAGCCCCAGCATTTT. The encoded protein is CASSLAGHLSNQPQHF.

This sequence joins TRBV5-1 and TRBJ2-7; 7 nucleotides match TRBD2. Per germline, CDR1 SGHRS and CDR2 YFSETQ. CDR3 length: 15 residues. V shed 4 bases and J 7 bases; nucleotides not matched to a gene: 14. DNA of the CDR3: TGCGCCAGCAGCCCTAGCGGCTCCTCGCCGGGGGAGCAGTACTTC. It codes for CASSPSGSSPGEQYF. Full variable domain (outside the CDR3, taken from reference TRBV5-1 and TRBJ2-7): KAGVTQTPRYLIKTRGQQVTLSCSPISGHRSVSWYQQTPGQGLQFLFEYFSETQRNKGNFPGRFSGRQFSNSRSEMNVSTLELGDSALYLCASSPSGSSPGEQYFGPGTRLTVT.

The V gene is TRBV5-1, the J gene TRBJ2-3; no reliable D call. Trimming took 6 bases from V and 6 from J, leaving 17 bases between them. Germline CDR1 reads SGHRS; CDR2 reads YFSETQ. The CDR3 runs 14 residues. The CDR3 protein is CASTQSSSSDTQYF. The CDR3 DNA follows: TGCGCCAGCACCCAATCGTCCAGTAGCGATACGCAGTATTTT.

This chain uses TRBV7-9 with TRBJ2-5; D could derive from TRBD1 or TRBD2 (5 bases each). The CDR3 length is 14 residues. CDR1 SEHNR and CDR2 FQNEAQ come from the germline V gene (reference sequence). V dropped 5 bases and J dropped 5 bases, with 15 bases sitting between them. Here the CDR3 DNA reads TGTGCCAGCAGCCCACTTGGGGGAACGGAGACCCAGTACTTC. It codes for CASSPLGGTETQYF.

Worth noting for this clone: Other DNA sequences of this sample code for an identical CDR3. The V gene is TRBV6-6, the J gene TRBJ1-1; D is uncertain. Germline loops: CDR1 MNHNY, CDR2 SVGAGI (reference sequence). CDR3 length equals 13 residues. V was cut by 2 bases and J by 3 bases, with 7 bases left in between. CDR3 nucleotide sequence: TGTGCCAGCAGTTACCGGGGTGACACTGAAGCTTTCTTT. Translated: CASSYRGDTEAFF.

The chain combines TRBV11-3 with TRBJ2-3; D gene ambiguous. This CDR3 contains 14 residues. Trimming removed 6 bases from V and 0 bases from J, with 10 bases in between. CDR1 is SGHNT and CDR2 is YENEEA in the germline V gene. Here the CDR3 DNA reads TGTGCCAGCAGTGAGAGGTTTAGCACAGATACGCAGTATTTT. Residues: CASSERFSTDTQYF. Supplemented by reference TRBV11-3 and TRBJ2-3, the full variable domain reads EAGVVQSPRYKIIEKKQPVAFWCNPISGHNTLYWYLQNLGQGPELLIRYENEEAVDDSQLPKDRFSAERLKGVDSTLKIQPAELGDSAVYLCASSERFSTDTQYFGPGTRLTVL.

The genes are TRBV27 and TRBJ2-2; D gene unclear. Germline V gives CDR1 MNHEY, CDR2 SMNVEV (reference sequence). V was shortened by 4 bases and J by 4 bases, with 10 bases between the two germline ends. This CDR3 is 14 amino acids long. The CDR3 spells CASSSHTATGELFF. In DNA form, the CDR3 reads TGTGCCAGCAGTTCCCACACGGCCACCGGGGAGCTGTTTTTT.

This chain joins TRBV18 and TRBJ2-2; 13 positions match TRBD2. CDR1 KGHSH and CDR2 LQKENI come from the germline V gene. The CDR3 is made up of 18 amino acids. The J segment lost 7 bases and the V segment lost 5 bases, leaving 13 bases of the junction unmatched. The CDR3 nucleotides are TGTGCCAGCTCATCCTCCCGTGAGGGACTAGCGGGACTCGGGGAGCTGTTTTTT. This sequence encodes CASSSSREGLAGLGELFF.

The DNA for the CDR3 is TGTGCCAGTCGGAGGGGCATCTCCTACGAGCAGTACTTC. Its translation: CASRRGISYEQYF. V is TRBV27 and J is TRBJ2-7; TRBD2 is a possible D gene (6 bases). The germline gives CDR1 MNHEY, CDR2 SMNVEV (reference sequence). Trimming took off 9 bases at V and 0 bases at J, with 12 bases between the two ends. The CDR3 loop spans 13 amino acids.

CDR3 in amino acids: CASSYNSQETQYF. The CDR3 DNA reads as TGTGCCAGCAGCTATAACTCTCAAGAGACCCAGTACTTC. The chain recombines TRBV7-3 with TRBJ2-5; no clear D gene. The CDR3 sequence is 13 residues long. The germline gives CDR1 SGHTA, CDR2 FQGTGA. Trimming pared 4 bases from V and 2 bases from J, leaving 8 bases between.

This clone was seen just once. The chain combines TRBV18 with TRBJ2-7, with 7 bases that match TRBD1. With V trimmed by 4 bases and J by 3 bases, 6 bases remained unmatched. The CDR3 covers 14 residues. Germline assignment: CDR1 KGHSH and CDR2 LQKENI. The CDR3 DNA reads TGTGCCAGCTCACGCGCAGGGGGAGACTACGAGCAGTACTTC. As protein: CASSRAGGDYEQYF.

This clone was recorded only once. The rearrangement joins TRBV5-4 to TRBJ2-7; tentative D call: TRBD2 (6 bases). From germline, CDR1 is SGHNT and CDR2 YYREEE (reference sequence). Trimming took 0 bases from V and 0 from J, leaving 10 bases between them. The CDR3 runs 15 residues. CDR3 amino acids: CASSLAGDLSYEQYF. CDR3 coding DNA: TGTGCCAGCAGCTTGGCGGGAGACCTCTCCTACGAGCAGTACTTC.

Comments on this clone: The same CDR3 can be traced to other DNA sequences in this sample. The CDR3 loop is CASSRDSSNQPQHF. CDR3 in DNA: TGTGCCAGCAGCCGGGACAGTAGCAATCAGCCCCAGCATTTT. This chain joins TRBV28 and TRBJ1-5; 7 bases are a match to TRBD1. With 6 bases clipped from V and 0 bases from J, the junction kept 2 bases outside the gene matches. The germline CDR1 and CDR2 sequences are MDHEN and SYDVKM. This CDR3 has 14 residues.

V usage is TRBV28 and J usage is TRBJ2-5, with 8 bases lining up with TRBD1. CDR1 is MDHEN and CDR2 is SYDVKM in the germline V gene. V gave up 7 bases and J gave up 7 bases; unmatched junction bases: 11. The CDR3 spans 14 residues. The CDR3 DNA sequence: TGTGCCAGCAACCTTCAGGGGGCCGGGGGGACCCAGTACTTC. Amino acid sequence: CASNLQGAGGTQYF.

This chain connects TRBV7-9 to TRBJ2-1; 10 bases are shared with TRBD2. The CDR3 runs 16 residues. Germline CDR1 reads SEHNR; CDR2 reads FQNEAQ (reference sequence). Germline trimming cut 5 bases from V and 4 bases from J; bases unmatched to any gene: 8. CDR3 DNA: TGTGCCAGCAGCCCAGATACTAGCGGGGTTTACAATGAGCAGTTCTTC. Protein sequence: CASSPDTSGVYNEQFF.

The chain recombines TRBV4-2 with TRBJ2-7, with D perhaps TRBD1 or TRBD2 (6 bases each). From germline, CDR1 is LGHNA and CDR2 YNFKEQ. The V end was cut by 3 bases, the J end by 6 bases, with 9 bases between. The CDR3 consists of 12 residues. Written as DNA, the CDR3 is TGTGCCAGCAGCCAGGGGGGCCGCGAGCAGTACTTC. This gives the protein CASSQGGREQYF.

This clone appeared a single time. CDR3 loop: CASSYSSGYQPQHF. The DNA of the CDR3 is TGTGCCAGCAGTTACTCCTCAGGGTACCAGCCCCAGCATTTT. The V gene is TRBV6-5, the J gene TRBJ1-5; perhaps TRBD1 as D (5 bases). V gave up 0 bases and J gave up 7 bases, with 10 bases separating them. Germline V gene sequence: CDR1 MNHEY, CDR2 SVGAGI. This CDR3 has 14 amino acids.

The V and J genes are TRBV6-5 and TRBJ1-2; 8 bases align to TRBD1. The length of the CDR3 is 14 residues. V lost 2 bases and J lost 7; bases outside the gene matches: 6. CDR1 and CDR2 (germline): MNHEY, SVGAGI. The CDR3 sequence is CASSYHRQGSGYTF. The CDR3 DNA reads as TGTGCCAGCAGTTACCATAGACAGGGGAGTGGCTACACCTTC.

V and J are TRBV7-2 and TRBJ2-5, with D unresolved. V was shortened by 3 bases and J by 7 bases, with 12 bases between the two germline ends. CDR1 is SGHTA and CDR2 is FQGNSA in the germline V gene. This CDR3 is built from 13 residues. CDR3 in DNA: TGTGCCAGCAGCTTTACGGACCTGGCGACCCAGTACTTC. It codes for CASSFTDLATQYF.

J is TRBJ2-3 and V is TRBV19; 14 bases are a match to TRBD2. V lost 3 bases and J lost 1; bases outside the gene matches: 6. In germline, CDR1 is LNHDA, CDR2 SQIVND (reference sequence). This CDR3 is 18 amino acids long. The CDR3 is CASSMLRGLAGGTDTQYF. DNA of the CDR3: TGTGCCAGTAGTATGCTCCGGGGACTAGCGGGAGGCACAGATACGCAGTATTTT. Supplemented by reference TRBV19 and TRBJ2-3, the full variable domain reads DGGITQSPKYLFRKEGQNVTLSCEQNLNHDAMYWYRQDPGQGLRLIYYSQIVNDFQKGDIAEGYSVSREKKESFPLTVTSAQKNPTAFYLCASSMLRGLAGGTDTQYFGPGTRLTVL.

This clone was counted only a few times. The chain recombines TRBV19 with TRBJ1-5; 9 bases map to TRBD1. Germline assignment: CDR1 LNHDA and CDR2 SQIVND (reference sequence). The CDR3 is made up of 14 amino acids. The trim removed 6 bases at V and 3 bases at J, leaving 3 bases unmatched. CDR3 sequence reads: CASRQGATNQPQHF. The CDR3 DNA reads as TGTGCCAGTAGACAGGGGGCGACCAATCAGCCCCAGCATTTT.

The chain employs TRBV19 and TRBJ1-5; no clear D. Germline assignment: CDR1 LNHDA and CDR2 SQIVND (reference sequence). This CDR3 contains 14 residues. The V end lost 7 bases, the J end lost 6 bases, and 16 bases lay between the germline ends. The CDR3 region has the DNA TGTGCCAGTACTTTACTGGGGTTAGGTCAGCCCCAGCATTTT. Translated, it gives CASTLLGLGQPQHF. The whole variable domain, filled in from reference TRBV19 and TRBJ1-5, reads DGGITQSPKYLFRKEGQNVTLSCEQNLNHDAMYWYRQDPGQGLRLIYYSQIVNDFQKGDIAEGYSVSREKKESFPLTVTSAQKNPTAFYLCASTLLGLGQPQHFGDGTRLSIL.

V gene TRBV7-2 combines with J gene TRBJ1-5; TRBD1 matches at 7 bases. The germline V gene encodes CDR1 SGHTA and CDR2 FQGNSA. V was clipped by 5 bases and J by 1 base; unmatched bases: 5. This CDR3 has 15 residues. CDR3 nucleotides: TGTGCCAGCAGCCAGACAGGGACGAGCAATCAGCCCCAGCATTTT. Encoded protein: CASSQTGTSNQPQHF.

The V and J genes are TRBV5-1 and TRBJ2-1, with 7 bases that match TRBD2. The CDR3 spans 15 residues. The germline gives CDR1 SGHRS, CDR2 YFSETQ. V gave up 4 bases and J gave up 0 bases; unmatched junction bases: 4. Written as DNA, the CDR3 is TGCGCCAGCAGCACTAGCGCCCGCTCCTACAATGAGCAGTTCTTC. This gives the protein CASSTSARSYNEQFF.

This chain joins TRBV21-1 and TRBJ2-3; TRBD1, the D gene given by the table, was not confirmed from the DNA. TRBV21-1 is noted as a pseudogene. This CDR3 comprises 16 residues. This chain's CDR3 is CASSKGAGSMSDTQYF. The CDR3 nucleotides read TGTGCCAGCAGCAAAGGGGCAGGGTCCATGTCAGATACGCAGTATTTT.

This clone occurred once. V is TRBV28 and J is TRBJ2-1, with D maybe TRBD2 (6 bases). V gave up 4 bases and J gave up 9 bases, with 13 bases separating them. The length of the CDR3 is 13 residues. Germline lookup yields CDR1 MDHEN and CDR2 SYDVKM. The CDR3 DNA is TGTGCCAGCAGTTCCCCCTGGAGGGGTGAGCAGTTCTTC. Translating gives CASSSPWRGEQFF.

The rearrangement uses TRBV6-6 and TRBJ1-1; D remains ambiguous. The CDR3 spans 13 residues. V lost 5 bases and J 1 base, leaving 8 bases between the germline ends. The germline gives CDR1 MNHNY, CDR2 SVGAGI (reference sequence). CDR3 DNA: TGTGCCAGCAGTAGTGAAAAGAACACTGAAGCTTTCTTT. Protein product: CASSSEKNTEAFF.

The CDR3 DNA is TGTGCCAGCAGCTTGGGGACGGCAGCCTACGAGCAGTACTTC. It translates to CASSLGTAAYEQYF. The chain couples TRBV5-6 to TRBJ2-7; D gene unclear. This CDR3 region has 14 residues. Per the germline V gene, CDR1 is SGHDT and CDR2 is YYEEEE. V was shortened by 0 bases and J by 2 bases, with 9 bases between the two germline ends.

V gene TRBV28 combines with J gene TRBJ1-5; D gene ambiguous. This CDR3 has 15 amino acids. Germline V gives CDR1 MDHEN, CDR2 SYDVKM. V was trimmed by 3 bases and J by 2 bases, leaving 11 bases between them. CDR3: CASSLTPWGNQPQHF. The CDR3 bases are TGTGCCAGCAGTTTGACTCCTTGGGGCAATCAGCCCCAGCATTTT.